The 18 T cell receptor beta chains given below trace back to one sample, sequenced in a study of CD8 T cells in ankylosing spondylitis. TCRdb redid the calling of the 5' RACE reads with MiXCR, one entry per CDR3 protein. The sample lists about 750,000 distinct CDR3 sequences; 15% to 20% were seen once. Study conclusions and caveats: The study identified a TCR beta motif of under 10 highly homologous variants that appeared characteristic of ankylosing spondylitis blood.

Their cognate antigens are unknown. Source material: blood, either unsorted or a sorted T cell fraction (not recorded which). The receptors stem from a male donor with ankylosing spondylitis.

The genes are TRBV4-2 and TRBJ1-2; D unclear. Germline V CDR1 and CDR2: LGHNA, YNFKEQ. This CDR3 spans 14 amino acids. Trimming pared 1 base from V and 5 bases from J, leaving 11 bases between. The CDR3 nucleotides read TGTGCCAGCAGCCAAGTGGGCCAGGAGTATGGCTACACCTTC. It translates to CASSQVGQEYGYTF.

V gene TRBV29-1 combines with J gene TRBJ2-1, with D hard to call. Trimming removed 2 bases from V and 1 base from J, with 12 bases in between. The length of the CDR3 is 15 residues. Germline V gene lookup returns CDR1 SQVTM and CDR2 ANQGSEA. CDR3 loop: CSVESGGRSYNEQFF. In DNA, the CDR3 is TGCAGCGTTGAATCTGGTGGAAGATCCTACAATGAGCAGTTCTTC.

This clonotype was seen more than once but under ten times. This chain connects TRBV12-3 or TRBV12-4 to TRBJ2-2; 13 bases match TRBD2. There are 16 residues in the CDR3. V trimming: 6 bases; J trimming: 2 bases; junction bases outside the gene matches: 3. CDR3 DNA: TGTGCCAGCAGGGGACTAGCGGGGCTTAACACCGGGGAGCTGTTTTTT. It yields the protein CASRGLAGLNTGELFF.

This clonotype was observed a few times. This sequence joins TRBV6-1 and TRBJ2-7; the match to TRBD1 covers 8 bases. Germline V gives CDR1 MNHNS, CDR2 SASEGT. This CDR3 is 15 amino acids long. Unmatched junction bases numbered 10, after V lost 6 bases and J lost 3 bases. As DNA, the CDR3 is TGTGCCAGCAGGCAACAGACAGGGGATCGCTACGAGCAGTACTTC. Amino acids: CASRQQTGDRYEQYF.

This rearrangement joins TRBV5-1 to TRBJ2-1; the match to TRBD2 covers 7 bases. CDR3 length: 14 amino acids. Germline V gives CDR1 SGHRS, CDR2 YFSETQ. V shed 3 bases, J shed 6 bases, and the junction held 6 bases outside the gene matches. CDR3 in DNA: TGCGCCAGCAGCTGGGCGGGAGTTCGCAATGAGCAGTTCTTC. It specifies CASSWAGVRNEQFF.

This clonotype was seen more than once but under ten times. The chain carries TRBV10-3 and TRBJ2-1; 8 bases are a match to TRBD2. The CDR3 runs 17 residues. Trimming cost V 2 bases and J 1 base; bases outside gene matches: 7. Germline V gene lookup returns CDR1 ENHRY and CDR2 SYGVKD. CDR3 in amino acids: CAISEPQRGKSYNEQFF. For the CDR3, the DNA is TGTGCCATCAGTGAGCCCCAGCGGGGGAAGTCCTACAATGAGCAGTTCTTC.

The CDR3: CATSDLNGGLGKQYF. CDR3 DNA sequence: TGTGCCACCAGTGACCTCAACGGGGGCCTGGGGAAGCAGTACTTC. The genes are TRBV24-1 and TRBJ2-7; D is possibly TRBD1 or TRBD2 (6 bases each). This CDR3 is built from 15 residues. Trimming cost V 4 bases and J 8 bases, with 20 bases left between them. In germline, CDR1 is KGHDR, CDR2 SFDVKD.

This clonotype was seen just once. The V call is TRBV20-1, the J call TRBJ1-4; possible D gene TRBD1, 5 bases. Between the trimmed V and J ends, which lost 0 bases and 7 bases, there was a span of 18 bases. Looked up from germline, CDR1 is DFQATT and CDR2 is SNEGSKA (reference sequence). The CDR3 totals 16 residues. CDR3 coding DNA: TGCAGTGCTAGAGATGGCCCCAGCGCGGGACTTGAAAAACTGTTTTTT. Translation gives CSARDGPSAGLEKLFF.

This clonotype was seen only a few times. This rearrangement joins TRBV7-2 to TRBJ1-2, with D unresolved. Between the trimmed V and J ends, which lost 5 bases and 8 bases, there was a span of 18 bases. Germline V gives CDR1 SGHTA, CDR2 FQGNSA. CDR3 size: 14 residues. This chain's CDR3 is CASSPVVGRFGYTF. The CDR3 coding sequence is TGTGCCAGCAGCCCGGTCGTGGGAAGATTCGGCTACACCTTC. Complete variable domain (other parts from reference TRBV7-2 and TRBJ1-2): GAGVSQSPSNKVTEKGKDVELRCDPISGHTALYWYRQSLGQGLEFLIYFQGNSAPDKSGLPSDRFSAERTGGSVSTLTIQRTQQEDSAVYLCASSPVVGRFGYTFGSGTRLTVV.

V is TRBV27 and J is TRBJ2-7; TRBD1 matches at 10 bases. The V and J ends lost 3 bases and 3 bases, in that order; junction bases with no gene match: 11. Germline V gene sequence: CDR1 MNHEY, CDR2 SMNVEV (reference sequence). This CDR3 comprises 17 residues. CDR3 region: CASSFRVRQGADYEQYF. Here the CDR3 DNA reads TGTGCCAGCAGTTTTCGGGTTCGACAGGGGGCGGACTACGAGCAGTACTTC.

This clonotype was recorded at least ten times. The genes are TRBV7-8 and TRBJ2-2, with no clear D. This CDR3 spans 13 amino acids. Trimming took 1 base from V and 4 from J, leaving 4 bases between them. Germline assignment: CDR1 SGHVS and CDR2 FQNEAQ. The CDR3 loop is CASSLVLTGELFF. CDR3 coding DNA: TGTGCCAGCAGCTTAGTTCTCACCGGGGAGCTGTTTTTT.

This clonotype was counted only a few times. This CDR3 is CASSLTPGTQYF. The CDR3 DNA follows: TGTGCCAGCAGCTTAACACCGGGTACGCAGTATTTT. The chain has TRBV7-3 and TRBJ2-3; D unclear. Germline assignment: CDR1 SGHTA and CDR2 FQGTGA. The CDR3 contains 12 residues. Deletions cut 0 bases from V and 8 bases from J, with 6 bases between.

This clonotype was seen a few times. The chain couples TRBV6-2 or TRBV6-3 to TRBJ2-3; the match to TRBD2 covers 8 bases. The CDR3 is 14 amino acids. Losses at the gene ends were 7 bases for V and 6 bases for J; bases not matched to a gene: 9. CDR1 is MNHEY, CDR2 SVGEGT, per germline. CDR3 sequence (DNA): TGTGCCAGCAAGATAGCGGGATGGGGGGATACGCAGTATTTT. Protein product: CASKIAGWGDTQYF.

This clonotype was found a few times. The chain carries TRBV7-9 and TRBJ2-1; 9 nucleotides line up with TRBD1. This CDR3 region has 17 residues. Germline trimming cut 1 base from V and 8 bases from J; bases unmatched to any gene: 12. The V gene's germline CDR1 is SEHNR and CDR2 FQNEAQ (reference sequence). CDR3 protein: CASSLGLALGTGYEQFF. In nucleotides, the CDR3 is TGTGCCAGCAGCTTAGGATTAGCCCTAGGGACAGGGTATGAGCAGTTCTTC.

This clonotype was counted between two and nine times. This rearrangement joins TRBV25-1 to TRBJ2-1, with TRBD2 matching over 11 bases. From germline, CDR1 is MGHDK and CDR2 SYGVNS. CDR3 length: 16 residues. V gave up 5 bases and J gave up 4 bases; unmatched junction bases: 7. The CDR3 loop is CASSTTSGISYNEQFF. CDR3 nucleotides: TGTGCCAGCAGTACGACTAGCGGGATTAGTTACAATGAGCAGTTCTTC.

The table lists this clonotype with a few counts. V usage is TRBV25-1 and J usage is TRBJ1-1; a weak D match, TRBD1 (6 bases). Germline lookup yields CDR1 MGHDK and CDR2 SYGVNS. The V end was cut by 3 bases, the J end by 7 bases, with 21 bases between. The CDR3 has 16 residues. The CDR3 DNA follows: TGTGCCAGCAGTGATAACAGGGCTCTCCAGTTAGGTGAAGCTTTCTTT. It yields the protein CASSDNRALQLGEAFF.

In this sample, this clonotype turned up a few times. The chain couples TRBV12-3 or TRBV12-4 to TRBJ2-7; D perhaps matches TRBD1 (5 bases). This CDR3 contains 12 residues. V was shortened by 5 bases and J by 5 bases, with 10 bases between the two germline ends. The CDR3 loop is CASSPRVNEQYF. Written as DNA, the CDR3 is TGTGCCAGCAGTCCCAGGGTTAACGAGCAGTACTTC.

This rearrangement joins TRBV4-1 to TRBJ2-7; 7 nucleotides agree with TRBD1. CDR1 and CDR2 (germline): MGHRA, YSYEKL. The V gene end was trimmed by 4 bases and the J gene end by 6 bases; junction bases not matched to a gene: 9. The CDR3 runs to 14 residues. This CDR3 reads CASSPGQVSSEQYF. CDR3 nucleotides: TGCGCCAGCAGCCCAGGACAGGTCTCGTCCGAGCAGTACTTC.